What follows describes a single T cell receptor beta chain. What it binds is not known. The sample comes from a study of T cell responses to AZD1222 COVID-19 vaccine. Whole-study results and caveats: White British people made up most donors, females outnumbered males, and clonal diversity was possibly underestimated. Elevations in Spike-specific TCR breadth and depth followed administration of two AZD1222 doses.

This CDR3 is built from 14 residues. The germline CDR1 and CDR2 sequences are ENHRY and SYGVKD. J gave up 7 bases and V 9 bases, and 9 bases lay outside the gene matches. The repertoire was sequenced with immunoSEQ multiplex PCR; TCRdb's copy has only in-frame clones and lacks some. Found here are about 130,000 clones, around 90% of them singletons; the top ten hold approximately 19%. The gene calls are TRBV10-3 and TRBJ2-2, with 9 nucleotides matching TRBD2. This receptor was obtained from an adult in good health. Sequencing used peripheral blood, obtained on day 0 of MenACWY control vaccination. The CDR3 region has the DNA TGTGCCATTTGGGGCGGGAGGGCCGACGGGGAGCTGTTTTTT. Protein sequence: CAIWGGRADGELFF.